This T cell receptor (beta chain) is from a study of regulatory T cells in long-lasting Graves disease. Both iRepertoire HTBI primers and Arm-PCR of CDR3 regions were used to build the TCR beta libraries. TCRdb processed the multiplex PCR reads anew with MiXCR; each CDR3 protein has one entry. The data contain about 310,000 distinct CDR3 sequences, around a fifth of them singletons. The time point here: persistent/refractory GD, antithyroid drugs over 5 years with positive TRAb. Isolated PBMC RNA provided the starting material for the TCR library. In regard to this clonotype: Its antigen is as yet unknown.

Study-level results: Patients with persistent disease shared 2,741 public clonotypes, outpacing the roughly 950 shared by new patients.

The receptor's source is a female donor with Graves disease. The sequencing here drew on peripheral blood mononuclear cells (PBMCs), taken when the disease was refractory, from a patient treated with antithyroid drugs.

This CDR3 is CAINSAGGEETQYF. CDR3 nucleotide sequence: TGTGCCATCAATTCAGCGGGGGGGGAAGAGACCCAGTACTTC. The chain uses TRBV10-3 and TRBJ2-5, with 10 nucleotides matching TRBD2. J lost 3 bases, V lost 7 bases, and 5 bases had no gene match. The CDR3 contains 14 residues. CDR1 is ENHRY and CDR2 is SYGVKD in the germline V gene.